Presented here are 20 T cell receptor beta chains from one specimen sequenced in a study of T cells in Graves' hyperthyroidism and ophthalmopathy. Amplification of TCR beta CDR3 regions was performed using RNA transcripts as template. RT-PCR in the first round (using the HTBI primer set) targeted the TCR CDR3. TCRdb reprocessed the multiplex PCR reads via MiXCR and lists one record per CDR3 protein. The table shows about 840,000 distinct CDR3 sequences, with more than 30% occurring only once. Source material: blood. All receptors come from a man between 18 and 29 years old with Graves' hyperthyroidism.

This clonotype was detected many times. The DNA for the CDR3 is TGTGCCACCAGCCCTAACCCACAGGGGGCTGAGGAGACCCAGTACTTC. Its protein product is CATSPNPQGAEETQYF. This rearrangement joins TRBV15 to TRBJ2-5; 9 bases are a match to TRBD1. CDR1 is LNHNV, CDR2 YYDKDF, per germline (reference sequence). This CDR3 contains 16 residues. The junction had 12 bases not matched to a gene; V was cut back by 5 bases and J by 5 bases.

This clonotype occurred a few times. The genes are TRBV19 and TRBJ1-1; no clear D gene. V dropped 5 bases and J dropped 4 bases, with 14 bases sitting between them. Germline CDR1 reads LNHDA; CDR2 reads SQIVND (reference sequence). The CDR3 extends over 14 amino acids. Here the CDR3 reads CASSLLPGSTEAFF. CDR3 coding DNA: TGTGCCAGTAGTCTCCTCCCGGGAAGCACTGAAGCTTTCTTT.

The chain carries TRBV29-1 and TRBJ2-3; TRBD2 agrees at 12 bases. The trim removed 4 bases at V and 3 bases at J, leaving 2 bases unmatched. This CDR3 is built from 14 residues. CDR1 and CDR2 from the germline V gene are SQVTM and ANQGSEA. CDR3 nucleotides: TGCAGCGTTGGGCTAGCGGGAGGGACAGATACGCAGTATTTT. This gives the protein CSVGLAGGTDTQYF.

In its sample, this clonotype was seen a few times. This rearrangement joins TRBV20-1 to TRBJ2-7; D is tentatively TRBD1 or TRBD2 (5 bases each). Germline V gene lookup returns CDR1 DFQATT and CDR2 SNEGSKA (reference sequence). The ends were cut back, 6 bases at V and 2 bases at J, with 17 bases in the middle. The CDR3 runs to 14 residues. The CDR3 DNA reads TGCAGTGCCCAACCCTCGGGACGCGCCTACGAGCAGTACTTC. Its translation is CSAQPSGRAYEQYF.

The chain is built from TRBV5-1 and TRBJ1-1, with D possibly TRBD1 on 5 matching bases. Deletions cut 4 bases from V and 1 base from J, with 17 bases between. This CDR3 region has 16 residues. CDR1 and CDR2 from the germline V gene are SGHRS and YFSETQ. CDR3 residues: CASSHRSGGRNTEAFF. The CDR3 DNA reads TGCGCCAGCAGCCACCGGTCTGGGGGGAGGAACACTGAAGCTTTCTTT.

This clonotype was seen only a few times. V gene TRBV20-1 combines with J gene TRBJ2-7; D possibly corresponds to TRBD2 (5 bases). The CDR3 totals 15 residues. CDR1 is DFQATT and CDR2 is SNEGSKA in the germline V gene (reference sequence). Deletions cut 4 bases from V and 0 bases from J, with 16 bases between. The CDR3 here is CSATRGEAASYEQYF. CDR3 nucleotide sequence: TGCAGTGCTACCCGGGGTGAAGCGGCCTCCTACGAGCAGTACTTC.

Ten or more counts support this clonotype. V and J are TRBV7-2 and TRBJ1-5, with D possibly being TRBD1 (6 bases). The V gene's germline CDR1 is SGHTA and CDR2 FQGNSA. Between the trimmed V and J ends, which lost 1 base and 4 bases, there was a span of 8 bases. The CDR3 is made up of 14 amino acids. The CDR3 region has the DNA TGTGCCAGCAGCTTAGGGACAGAGAATCAGCCCCAGCATTTT. Residues: CASSLGTENQPQHF.

This chain's CDR3 is CASSQVLDSDYEQYF. The DNA for the CDR3 is TGCGCCAGCAGCCAAGTCTTGGACAGCGATTACGAGCAGTACTTC. The V gene is TRBV4-1, the J gene TRBJ2-7; a weak D match, TRBD1 (6 bases). This CDR3 has 15 residues. V shed 1 base and J shed 4 bases, with 14 bases lying between them. Germline V lookup: CDR1 MGHRA, CDR2 YSYEKL.

This rearrangement joins TRBV29-1 to TRBJ2-7; the D gene is possibly TRBD1 (7 bases). Germline CDR1 is SQVTM and CDR2 is ANQGSEA. The CDR3 loop spans 14 amino acids. V gave up 2 bases and J gave up 3 bases, with 14 bases separating them. CDR3 bases: TGCAGCGTTGAAAGGGCGGGACAGAGCTACGAGCAGTACTTC. Amino acid sequence: CSVERAGQSYEQYF.

This clonotype was recorded once. The chain links TRBV4-3 to TRBJ1-4; tentatively, D is TRBD1 (6 bases). With 5 bases removed from V and 0 bases from J, the gap between germline ends came to 13 bases. Germline CDR1 is LGHNA and CDR2 is YSLEER. This CDR3 has 16 amino acids. The DNA for the CDR3 is TGCGCCAGCAGCACGGGACGGACAGCAACTAATGAAAAACTGTTTTTT. Translated: CASSTGRTATNEKLFF.

This clonotype has just a few counts. The gene calls are TRBV6-1 and TRBJ2-6; D gene uncertain. This CDR3 has 14 residues. V lost 7 bases to trimming and J lost 2 bases, with 9 bases between them. Germline V lookup: CDR1 MNHNS, CDR2 SASEGT. CDR3 residues: CASTRVAGANVLTF. Here the CDR3 DNA reads TGTGCCAGCACTAGGGTTGCTGGGGCCAACGTCCTGACTTTC.

This clonotype showed up just a few times. V usage is TRBV6-9 and J usage is TRBJ2-7; D call uncertain. This CDR3 contains 13 residues. V gave up 3 bases and J gave up 5 bases, with 11 bases separating them. Germline V gene sequence: CDR1 MNHGY, CDR2 SVAAGI. CDR3 amino acids: CASSYSNLNEQYF. Here the CDR3 DNA reads TGTGCCAGCAGTTACTCGAATCTGAACGAGCAGTACTTC.

This clonotype has only a few counts. The chain couples TRBV7-9 to TRBJ2-5; 8 nucleotides line up with TRBD1. V gave up 5 bases and J gave up 5 bases; unmatched junction bases: 7. The CDR3 totals 14 residues. Germline values: CDR1 SEHNR, CDR2 FQNEAQ (reference sequence). The CDR3 bases are TGTGCCAGCAGCCAGACAGGGGTACGGGAGACCCAGTACTTC. It yields the protein CASSQTGVRETQYF.

This clonotype has just a few counts. The V and J genes are TRBV12-3 or TRBV12-4 and TRBJ1-1; possible D gene TRBD1, 6 bases. Trimming took 7 bases from V and 4 from J, leaving 13 bases between them. This CDR3 contains 13 residues. The CDR3 region has the DNA TGTGCCAGCACCTACAGGGTTACCACTGAAGCTTTCTTT. Protein: CASTYRVTTEAFF.

The chain carries TRBV7-2 and TRBJ1-1; 8 bases map to TRBD1. V was pared by 4 bases and J by 4 bases, with 5 bases of the junction left unmatched. Germline V gives CDR1 SGHTA, CDR2 FQGNSA. The CDR3 extends over 14 amino acids. The CDR3 bases are TGTGCCAGCAGCTCACCCGACAGGGGCACTGAAGCTTTCTTT. It yields the protein CASSSPDRGTEAFF.

This clonotype came up a few times. This sequence joins TRBV7-9 and TRBJ2-7, with D tentatively TRBD1 (6 bases). The CDR3 is made up of 15 amino acids. Germline V lookup: CDR1 SEHNR, CDR2 FQNEAQ (reference sequence). Between the trimmed V and J ends, which lost 4 bases and 0 bases, there was a span of 13 bases. CDR3 DNA: TGTGCCAGCAGCTACCGGGACATGCCCTCCTACGAGCAGTACTTC. It is translated as CASSYRDMPSYEQYF.

This clonotype was detected only a few times. V is TRBV9 and J is TRBJ2-5; no clear D. The CDR3 totals 16 residues. Looked up from germline, CDR1 is SGDLS and CDR2 is YYNGEE. With 3 bases removed from V and 7 bases from J, the gap between germline ends came to 22 bases. The CDR3 loop is CASSASSSGPLGTQYF. CDR3 in DNA: TGTGCCAGCAGCGCGAGCTCTTCCGGGCCCCTAGGGACCCAGTACTTC.

This sequence joins TRBV13 and TRBJ2-5; D gene uncertain. The V end lost 2 bases, the J end lost 4 bases, and 5 bases lay between the germline ends. The germline gives CDR1 PRHDT, CDR2 FYEKMQ (reference sequence). The CDR3 is 12 amino acids. CDR3 DNA sequence: TGTGCCAGCAGCTTATACCCAGAGACCCAGTACTTC. It translates to CASSLYPETQYF.

This clonotype was observed many times. The V gene is TRBV10-3, the J gene TRBJ1-4; D uncertain. CDR1 and CDR2 from the germline V gene are ENHRY and SYGVKD. Trimming stripped 6 bases from V and 7 bases from J, with 12 bases between. This CDR3 spans 13 amino acids. This chain's CDR3 is CAIRPGEGEKLFF. CDR3 DNA: TGTGCCATCAGGCCGGGAGAGGGTGAAAAACTGTTTTTT.

This clonotype has ten or more counts. This sequence joins TRBV7-9 and TRBJ1-6; D is unresolved. The germline V and J ends were trimmed by 5 bases and 8 bases, with 7 bases remaining between them. CDR3 size: 12 residues. Germline CDR1 reads SEHNR; CDR2 reads FQNEAQ (reference sequence). Here the CDR3 reads CASSPRDSPLHF. In nucleotides, the CDR3 is TGTGCCAGCAGCCCTCGAGATTCACCCCTCCACTTT.